This T cell receptor (beta chain) was observed in a study of radiotherapy plus CTLA-4 blockade in lung cancer. Turning to the study itself: Among patients, about 20% showed objective responses, and about 31% had disease control.

Clones were read by immunoSEQ multiplex PCR, and TCRdb kept only the in-frame ones, dropping some. The table shows approximately 81,000 clones, with around 78% occurring only once. Study-wide results and limits: The best prediction of response reportedly came from early blood T cell clone dynamics, with interferon-beta. Following radiotherapy plus ipilimumab, tumor-derived TCR clones expanded in the blood.

Patients had chemo-refractory metastatic non-small-cell lung cancer and received focal radiation plus CTLA-4 blockade that used ipilimumab. Trimming stripped 3 bases from V and 7 bases from J, with 19 bases between. Germline V gives CDR1 KGHSH, CDR2 LQKENI. The length of the CDR3 is 15 residues. About this clone: What it recognizes is unknown.

Sequenced material: peripheral blood, taken from a patient treated with radiotherapy plus ipilimumab. This sequence was found in a human donor with non-small cell lung cancer who had a partial response to radiotherapy plus ipilimumab. Some clones in this sample may be carry-over from other donors' samples. The J gene is TRBJ2-7, the V gene TRBV18; D possibly corresponds to TRBD2 (5 bases). CDR3 residues: CASSPPAGEGKEQYF. CDR3 in DNA: TGTGCCAGCTCACCCCCCGCTGGAGAGGGTAAAGAGCAGTACTTC.